Included here is one T cell receptor (beta chain) sequence, with context. This sample is part of a study of blood T cell repertoires in COVID-19. The data were produced by immunoSEQ multiplex PCR, yet TCRdb's version contains in-frame clones alone and is incomplete. The table has about 140,000 clones, 86% seen once. Losses at the gene ends were 2 bases for V and 7 bases for J; bases not matched to a gene: 9. The V gene's germline CDR1 is LNHNV and CDR2 YYDKDF (reference sequence). The CDR3 is 16 residues long. The sequenced sample consisted of PBMCs or T cells enriched from blood (not recorded which). V usage is TRBV15 and J usage is TRBJ1-2, with 11 positions matching TRBD1. This sequence was found in a man in his fifties or sixties who had recovered from COVID-19. The CDR3 coding sequence is TGTGCCACCAGCAGACCCCCCGGGACAGGGGGTCGTGGCTACACCTTC. Translation: CATSRPPGTGGRGYTF. The whole variable domain, remainder taken from reference TRBV15 and TRBJ1-2, is DAMVIQNPRYQVTQFGKPVTLSCSQTLNHNVMYWYQQKSSQAPKLLFHYYDKDFNNEADTPDNFQSRRPNTSFCFLDIRSPGLGDTAMYLCATSRPPGTGGRGYTFGSGTRLTVV.